The clone carrying this T cell receptor beta chain was detected ten times or more. Germline V gene sequence: CDR1 MNHNY, CDR2 SVGAGI (reference sequence). V gave up 0 bases and J gave up 9 bases; unmatched junction bases: 7. This CDR3 has 15 residues. The record originates from a study of glioma-infiltrating T cells. The iRepertoire nested amplicon-rescue multiplex PCR amplified TCR alpha and beta CDR3s from RNA. TCRdb redid the calling of the multiplex PCR reads with MiXCR, one entry per CDR3 protein. In the table there are roughly 100,000 distinct CDR3 sequences, around 28% of which are singletons. This chain connects TRBV6-6 to TRBJ1-1; TRBD1 aligns across 10 bases. The sample consisted of glioma tissue, nonneoplastic brain tissue, or PBMCs (not recorded which). The origin of this receptor is a human donor with low-grade glioma or glioblastoma, undergoing nonglioma brain surgery, or in good health (not recorded which). CDR3 bases: TGTGCCAGCAGTTACTCGACAGGGGGCGAACGGAAAGCTTTCTTT. This translates into CASSYSTGGERKAFF.